Each of the 27 T cell receptor beta chains below was sequenced from the same sample in a study of low-dose radiotherapy and immunotherapy resistance in tumors. As for time point: after trial treatment. The treatment is: LDRT plus nivolumab, ipilimumab, low-dose cyclophosphamide and aspirin (RACIN trial). Primers used for first-strand cDNA, a TRAV- and TRBV-specific set, covered both alpha and beta chains. The PCR that amplified TCRs ran for 15 to 25 cycles, relying on a constant-region primer and a V-primer adapter. Each CDR3 protein gets one entry after TCRdb re-called the reads with MiXCR. Of roughly 90,000 distinct CDR3 sequences in the sample, 20% were seen once. Sample: PBMCs, taken after low-dose radiotherapy plus immunotherapy. These receptors all stem from a female donor with ovarian cancer.

This clonotype was detected a few times. This chain joins TRBV13 and TRBJ2-3; D gene uncertain. V dropped 6 bases and J dropped 0 bases, with 13 bases sitting between them. In germline, CDR1 is PRHDT, CDR2 FYEKMQ (reference sequence). The CDR3 length is 15 residues. This CDR3 reads CASSEQSVSTDTQYF. In DNA form, the CDR3 reads TGTGCCAGCAGTGAGCAGTCGGTGAGCACAGATACGCAGTATTTT.

The CDR3: CASSLVGSGAALVYEQYF. The CDR3 DNA reads as TGTGCCAGCAGCTTAGTTGGTAGCGGGGCCGCACTCGTCTACGAGCAGTACTTC. This chain uses TRBV11-2 with TRBJ2-7; 8 bases fit TRBD2. After removal of 1 base from V and 3 bases from J, the junction contained 14 bases not matched to a gene. This CDR3 is 18 amino acids long. The germline V gene has CDR1 SGHAT and CDR2 FQNNGV.

This clonotype was seen many times. This chain connects TRBV19 to TRBJ1-2, with TRBD1 matching 8 bases. The ends lost 10 bases at V and 4 bases at J; junction bases unmatched: 8. Germline CDR1 reads LNHDA; CDR2 reads SQIVND (reference sequence). The CDR3 loop spans 13 amino acids. Here the CDR3 reads CATEPGQGYGYTF. The CDR3 bases are TGTGCCACCGAACCTGGACAGGGCTATGGCTACACCTTC.

As concerns this clonotype: Just one base apart from a much larger clone, this may be a read error. The rearrangement links TRBV7-9 to TRBJ2-1; D is possibly TRBD1 or TRBD2 (5 bases each). This CDR3 is 14 amino acids long. From germline, CDR1 is SEHNR and CDR2 FQNEAQ (reference sequence). V was cut by 5 bases and J by 6 bases, with 14 bases left in between. The CDR3 region has the DNA TGTGCCAGCAGCCTCGGGGCAGGATGCAATGAGCAGTTCTTC. Translating gives CASSLGAGCNEQFF.

A word on this clonotype: This may stem from a read error, because a much larger clone lies one nucleotide away. This sequence joins TRBV30 and TRBJ1-3; D is ambiguous. Germline-derived CDR1 and CDR2 are GTSNPN and SVGIG (reference sequence). This CDR3 has 13 amino acids. The V gene lost 6 bases and the J gene lost 7 bases, with 16 bases spanning the gap. CDR3 region: CACQPTFSNTIYF. The CDR3, as DNA: TGTGCCTGCCAACCGACATTTTCGAACACCATATATTTT.

This clonotype was recorded a few times. This chain links TRBV30 with TRBJ1-5; unclear D gene. CDR3 size: 13 residues. Germline CDR1 GTSNPN, CDR2 SVGIG (reference sequence). The ends were cut back, 2 bases at V and 4 bases at J, with 9 bases in the middle. The CDR3 protein is CAWSNRANQPQHF. CDR3 sequence (DNA): TGTGCCTGGAGTAACAGAGCTAATCAGCCCCAGCATTTT. The complete variable domain, with remaining parts taken from reference TRBV30 and TRBJ1-5, reads SQTIHQWPATLVQPVGSPLSLECTVEGTSNPNLYWYRQAAGRGLQLLFYSVGIGQISSEVPQNLSASRPQDRQFILSSKKLLLSDSGFYLCAWSNRANQPQHFGDGTRLSIL.

The table lists this clonotype with many counts. V is TRBV6-2 or TRBV6-3 and J is TRBJ2-5, with TRBD1 identical over 7 bases. This CDR3 has 15 residues. Germline V CDR1 and CDR2: MNHEY, SVGEGT. J was trimmed by 0 bases and V by 6 bases; bases with no gene match: 7. This chain's CDR3 is CASSLNRGHQETQYF. CDR3 in DNA: TGTGCCAGCAGCCTCAACAGGGGACACCAAGAGACCCAGTACTTC.

This chain connects TRBV29-1 to TRBJ1-2, with D maybe TRBD1 (6 bases). This CDR3 has 12 amino acids. CDR1 SQVTM and CDR2 ANQGSEA come from the germline V gene. The germline V and J ends were trimmed by 7 bases and 4 bases, with 13 bases remaining between them. CDR3 sequence (DNA): TGCAGCGCCGCAACAGGGCCCTATGGCTACACCTTC. Translating it yields CSAATGPYGYTF.

Ten or more counts support this clonotype. The junction differs from germline at one of its ends, possibly a read error. The chain combines TRBV5-3 with TRBJ2-7; TRBD1 matches at 10 bases. TRBV5-3 is an ORF, and what it does is uncertain. The CDR3 runs 17 residues. In DNA, the CDR3 is TGTGCCAGCAGCTTGGGACAGGGGTATAACCTCCCCTACGAGCAGTACTTC. Translation gives CASSLGQGYNLPYEQYF.

This clonotype was counted at least ten times. The chain couples TRBV29-1 to TRBJ1-2; 7 bases are shared with TRBD1. This CDR3 is 15 amino acids long. V was clipped by 3 bases and J by 4 bases; unmatched bases: 11. Germline CDR1 is SQVTM and CDR2 is ANQGSEA. The DNA of the CDR3 is TGCAGCGTTGACCCGGGACAAGGGGGCGGCTATGGCTACACCTTC. Protein product: CSVDPGQGGGYGYTF.

This clonotype was seen ten or more times. The chain carries TRBV13 and TRBJ1-6; no definite D call. V lost 6 bases, J lost 9 bases, and 12 bases lay in between. This CDR3 is 13 amino acids long. Germline V lookup: CDR1 PRHDT, CDR2 FYEKMQ (reference sequence). The CDR3 nucleotides read TGTGCCAGCAGGTACAAGTCGGGTTCACCCCTCCACTTT. Translated, it gives CASRYKSGSPLHF.

The rearrangement joins TRBV28 to TRBJ2-3; weak D call: TRBD1 (5 bases). V lost 2 bases, J lost 1 base, and 13 bases lay in between. Germline V lookup: CDR1 MDHEN, CDR2 SYDVKM. This CDR3 has 16 amino acids. CDR3 amino acids: CASSLGVLGGTDTQYF. CDR3 sequence (DNA): TGTGCCAGCAGTTTAGGTGTCCTAGGGGGCACAGATACGCAGTATTTT.

This clonotype was found many times. The V and J genes are TRBV30 and TRBJ2-5; 11 positions match TRBD1. The CDR3 has 14 amino acids. Germline V CDR1 and CDR2: GTSNPN, SVGIG (reference sequence). The junction had 4 bases not matched to a gene; V was cut back by 3 bases and J by 4 bases. The CDR3 nucleotides are TGTGCCTGGAGCACTGGGACAGGGGGAGAGACCCAGTACTTC. Protein product: CAWSTGTGGETQYF.

Notes on this clonotype: A read error is the likely source, as a far larger clone sits one nucleotide away. The chain links TRBV5-4 to TRBJ2-4; TRBD2 agrees at 9 bases. This CDR3 has 16 amino acids. V lost 4 bases to trimming and J lost 13 bases; unmatched junction nucleotides: 18. Germline V gives CDR1 SGHNT, CDR2 YYREEE (reference sequence). Here the CDR3 reads CASSPRTSASYNEQYF. The CDR3 nucleotides are TGTGCCAGCAGCCCGAGGACTAGCGCCTCCTACAATGAGCAGTACTTC.

This clonotype was seen at least ten times. This chain connects TRBV4-3 to TRBJ2-7; D is perhaps TRBD2 (5 bases). The germline V gene encodes CDR1 LGHNA and CDR2 YSLEER. V lost 0 bases and J 0 bases, leaving 12 bases between the germline ends. The CDR3 extends over 16 amino acids. The chain's CDR3 is CASSQDFSESSYEQYF. The CDR3 nucleotides read TGCGCCAGCAGCCAAGATTTTAGCGAGAGCTCCTACGAGCAGTACTTC.

This clonotype was detected a few times. This chain uses TRBV20-1 with TRBJ2-3; D possibly uses TRBD1 or TRBD2 (5 bases each). Trimming shortened V by 8 bases and J by 2 bases, and 20 bases separated the two germline ends. The CDR3 is made up of 15 amino acids. Germline CDR1 and CDR2: DFQATT and SNEGSKA (reference sequence). The CDR3 is CSSQGPVFPTDTQYF. CDR3 nucleotides: TGCAGTAGCCAGGGACCCGTGTTTCCCACAGATACGCAGTATTTT.

This clonotype has ten or more counts. This chain uses TRBV20-1 with TRBJ1-5; D possibly corresponds to TRBD1 (5 bases). The CDR3 loop spans 16 amino acids. The germline V and J ends were trimmed by 0 bases and 0 bases, with 12 bases remaining between them. Germline V gene lookup returns CDR1 DFQATT and CDR2 SNEGSKA (reference sequence). The CDR3 protein is CSAREWKRGSNQPQHF. For the CDR3, the DNA is TGCAGTGCTAGAGAGTGGAAGAGGGGTAGCAATCAGCCCCAGCATTTT.

This clonotype was counted at least ten times. CDR3 protein: CASSLGTGALNEKLFF. The CDR3 DNA reads as TGTGCCAGCAGTTTAGGGACAGGGGCCCTTAATGAAAAACTGTTTTTT. The V and J genes are TRBV12-3 or TRBV12-4 and TRBJ1-4, with 9 nucleotides matching TRBD1. This CDR3 region has 16 residues. Losses at the gene ends were 1 base for V and 4 bases for J; bases not matched to a gene: 4.

This clonotype was seen repeatedly, ten times or more. The chain recombines TRBV5-1 with TRBJ2-7; no firm D call. Trimming cost V 6 bases and J 1 base, with 8 bases left between them. This CDR3 is built from 12 residues. Germline V lookup: CDR1 SGHRS, CDR2 YFSETQ. CDR3 protein: CASTSQSYEQYF. CDR3 DNA sequence: TGCGCCAGCACTTCTCAGTCCTACGAGCAGTACTTC.

A word on this clonotype: A much larger clone is a single base away; this may be a read error. The V gene is TRBV27, the J gene TRBJ2-7; 7 bases line up with TRBD2. In germline, CDR1 is MNHEY, CDR2 SMNVEV (reference sequence). The CDR3 sequence is 12 residues long. In DNA form, the CDR3 reads TGTGCCAGCTATCGCAGGGACTACAAGCAGTACTTC. Its translation: CASYRRDYKQYF.

This clonotype came up many times. V and J are TRBV9 and TRBJ2-1; 9 positions agree with TRBD1. This CDR3 comprises 14 residues. Germline V gene data show CDR1 as SGDLS and CDR2 as YYNGEE. J gave up 9 bases and V 1 base, and 5 bases lay outside the gene matches. The CDR3 nucleotides are TGTGCCAGCAGCGTATACGGGACAGGGAGTGAGCAGTTCTTC. Translated: CASSVYGTGSEQFF.

This clonotype was counted many times. The gene calls are TRBV7-2 and TRBJ2-3; 9 nucleotides line up with TRBD2. V dropped 0 bases and J dropped 4; count of bases not matched to a gene: 5. The CDR3 is 16 residues long. Looked up from germline, CDR1 is SGHTA and CDR2 is FQGNSA. CDR3 nucleotide sequence: TGTGCCAGCAGCTTAGCCTCTAGCGGGGCCTCAGATACGCAGTATTTT. Protein: CASSLASSGASDTQYF.

Many counts were recorded for this clonotype. This chain links TRBV7-8 with TRBJ2-7, with D uncertain. The CDR3 covers 11 residues. The ends were cut back, 5 bases at V and 5 bases at J, with 7 bases in the middle. Germline V gives CDR1 SGHVS, CDR2 FQNEAQ. In nucleotides, the CDR3 is TGTGCCAGCAGCCGGAGCAACGAGCAGTACTTC. Protein: CASSRSNEQYF.

This clonotype was recorded many times. V and J are TRBV6-2 or TRBV6-3 and TRBJ1-1; D is uncertain. Germline V gives CDR1 MNHEY, CDR2 SVGEGT. Trimming took 5 bases from V and 1 from J, leaving 11 bases between them. This CDR3 is 14 amino acids long. This chain's CDR3 is CASSESLGNTEAFF. The CDR3 nucleotides read TGTGCCAGCAGTGAAAGTTTGGGGAACACTGAAGCTTTCTTT.

A note on this clonotype: The junction does not match germline at one end; this may be a read error. CDR3 residues: CASSLATGGAGEKLFF. The DNA for the CDR3 is TGTGCCAGCAGCTTAGCTACAGGGGGCGCCGGAGAAAAACTGTTTTTT. The V and J genes are TRBV5-3 and TRBJ1-4; 9 bases align to TRBD1. TRBV5-3 is an open reading frame, and its role is uncertain. The CDR3 is 16 amino acids.

On this clonotype: This likely traces to a read error, being one base from a far larger clone. The rearrangement uses TRBV13 and TRBJ1-1; no clear D. Germline CDR1 and CDR2: PRHDT and FYEKMQ (reference sequence). The CDR3 is 13 residues long. The V gene lost 5 bases and the J gene lost 4 bases, with 11 bases spanning the gap. DNA of the CDR3: TGTGCCAGCAGCGGACTGGGCTTCACTGAAGCTTTCTTT. Its protein product is CASSGLGFTEAFF.

This clonotype turned up a few times. V usage is TRBV20-1 and J usage is TRBJ2-1; 9 bases fit TRBD2. The CDR3 runs to 14 residues. With V trimmed by 3 bases and J by 5 bases, 5 bases remained unmatched. CDR1 DFQATT and CDR2 SNEGSKA come from the germline V gene (reference sequence). The CDR3 DNA is TGCAGTGCTAGGGGCGGGGGGGAGAACAATGAGCAGTTCTTC. Translating gives CSARGGGENNEQFF.